The 18 T cell receptor beta chains presented below share a single source sample, sequenced in a study of blood T cell repertoires in COVID-19. Only in-frame clones appear in the TCRdb table, and some are missing; sequencing was by immunoSEQ multiplex PCR. The table lists around 230,000 clones, about 86% of them singletons. Sequencing was performed on peripheral blood. These receptors all stem from a woman older than 75 with acute or convalescent COVID-19.

The rearrangement joins TRBV18 to TRBJ2-6, with TRBD2 identical over 12 bases. Germline V lookup: CDR1 KGHSH, CDR2 LQKENI. CDR3 length: 18 amino acids. Trimming at V came to 3 bases and at J to 4 bases, leaving 7 bases not matched to a gene. CDR3 DNA: TGTGCCAGCTCACCGACTAGCGGGGGCCCGGGGGGGGCCAACGTCCTGACTTTC. Translated, it gives CASSPTSGGPGGANVLTF.

For the CDR3, the DNA is TGTGCCAGCAGCTTAGCGGTAGGGGCCCAGGGGACTGAAGCTTTCTTT. This sequence encodes CASSLAVGAQGTEAFF. The rearrangement uses TRBV7-9 and TRBJ1-1; a weak D match, TRBD1 (6 bases). CDR3 length: 16 amino acids. The germline CDR1 and CDR2 sequences are SEHNR and FQNEAQ (reference sequence). V was clipped by 0 bases and J by 5 bases, with 16 bases between them.

V usage is TRBV5-1 and J usage is TRBJ1-2; 7 positions match TRBD1. The germline V gene encodes CDR1 SGHRS and CDR2 YFSETQ. The CDR3 length is 13 residues. J gave up 7 bases and V 5 bases, and 8 bases lay outside the gene matches. The CDR3 reads CASSNRGKGGYTF. Here the CDR3 DNA reads TGCGCCAGCAGTAACAGGGGTAAAGGTGGCTACACCTTC.

The rearrangement links TRBV3-1 (or the pseudogene TRBV3-2) to TRBJ1-4; D is unresolved. The CDR3 extends over 12 amino acids. Germline CDR1 reads LGHDT; CDR2 reads YNNKEL (reference sequence). V gave up 0 bases and J gave up 8 bases, with 4 bases separating them. CDR3 sequence reads: CASSQDREKLFF. The CDR3 nucleotides are TGTGCCAGCAGCCAAGACAGGGAAAAACTGTTTTTT.

The chain employs TRBV7-3 and TRBJ1-6; TRBD1 agrees at 9 bases. The CDR3 sequence is 15 residues long. In germline, CDR1 is SGHTA, CDR2 FQGTGA. The J segment lost 9 bases and the V segment lost 2 bases, leaving 5 bases of the junction unmatched. DNA of the CDR3: TGTGCCAGCAGCTTAGAGGGGACAGGGCTTTCACCCCTCCACTTT. This codes for CASSLEGTGLSPLHF.

The chain joins TRBV6-5 to TRBJ1-5; no clear D gene. V lost 4 bases, J lost 1 base, and 8 bases lay in between. The CDR3 runs 14 residues. In germline, CDR1 is MNHEY, CDR2 SVGAGI. The CDR3 is CASSLQKSNQPQHF. The DNA for the CDR3 is TGTGCCAGCAGTTTACAGAAGAGCAATCAGCCCCAGCATTTT.

This clone appeared a few times. Here the CDR3 reads CASRPPGQGYGYTF. CDR3 bases: TGTGCCAGCAGGCCTCCGGGACAGGGATATGGCTACACCTTC. This rearrangement joins TRBV2 to TRBJ1-2; 9 nucleotides match TRBD1. The CDR3 extends over 14 amino acids. In germline, CDR1 is SNHLY, CDR2 FYNNEI. The V gene end was trimmed by 6 bases and the J gene end by 5 bases; junction bases not matched to a gene: 7.

The chain uses TRBV27 and TRBJ2-1; TRBD2 aligns across 11 bases. The CDR3 consists of 15 residues. Germline loops: CDR1 MNHEY, CDR2 SMNVEV (reference sequence). Trimming removed 6 bases from V and 7 bases from J; junction bases left unmatched: 8. CDR3 nucleotide sequence: TGTGCCAGCAGGAATAGCGGGGGGGCTGAGAATGAGCAGTTCTTC. This sequence encodes CASRNSGGAENEQFF.

V usage is TRBV24-1 and J usage is TRBJ2-1; 8 bases line up with TRBD1. Trimming removed 2 bases from V and 15 bases from J; junction bases left unmatched: 5. Germline V gives CDR1 KGHDR, CDR2 SFDVKD. There are 12 residues in the CDR3. The CDR3 bases are TGTGCCACCAGTGATTCCGACAGGGGTTGGTTCTTC. This codes for CATSDSDRGWFF.

This rearrangement joins TRBV19 to TRBJ2-5; 7 positions match TRBD1. The CDR3 contains 15 residues. Trimming took 4 bases from V and 5 from J; bases not matched to a gene: 10. Germline-derived CDR1 and CDR2 are LNHDA and SQIVND (reference sequence). The CDR3 nucleotides read TGTGCCAGTAGTAAAGGCGCGACAGGGAAGGAGACCCAGTACTTC. It translates to CASSKGATGKETQYF.

This sequence joins TRBV5-1 and TRBJ2-2, with TRBD1 matching over 7 bases. This CDR3 has 16 residues. Germline values: CDR1 SGHRS, CDR2 YFSETQ. V lost 2 bases to trimming and J lost 1 base; unmatched junction nucleotides: 5. The CDR3 spells CASSFVGTVNTGELFF. CDR3 coding DNA: TGCGCCAGCAGCTTCGTCGGGACAGTGAACACCGGGGAGCTGTTTTTT.

This chain links TRBV11-2 with TRBJ2-1, with TRBD1 matching over 7 bases. This CDR3 spans 15 amino acids. Trimming at V came to 3 bases and at J to 5 bases, leaving 7 bases not matched to a gene. Germline V lookup: CDR1 SGHAT, CDR2 FQNNGV. The CDR3 sequence is CASSFSGQHNNEQFF. The CDR3 DNA reads as TGTGCCAGCAGCTTTTCGGGACAGCATAACAATGAGCAGTTCTTC.

This chain connects TRBV6-4 to TRBJ1-5; no definite D call. Trimming pared 7 bases from V and 3 bases from J, leaving 16 bases between. The CDR3 is 15 amino acids. CDR1 is MRHNA, CDR2 SNTAGT, per germline. In nucleotides, the CDR3 is TGTGCCAGCACCCGAAGGCGGATCGCCAATCAGCCCCAGCATTTT. As protein: CASTRRRIANQPQHF.

The V and J genes are TRBV5-1 and TRBJ1-2; D may be TRBD1 (5 bases). The V end was cut by 1 base, the J end by 1 base, with 11 bases between. Germline CDR1 is SGHRS and CDR2 is YFSETQ. The CDR3 spans 15 residues. The CDR3 loop reads CASSLRTFINYGYTF. The CDR3 coding sequence is TGCGCCAGCAGCTTGAGGACATTTATTAACTATGGCTACACCTTC.

The chain is built from TRBV18 and TRBJ1-5; D is perhaps TRBD1 (5 bases). The CDR3 spans 16 residues. Trimming removed 1 base from V and 0 bases from J, with 10 bases in between. Germline V gives CDR1 KGHSH, CDR2 LQKENI. In nucleotides, the CDR3 is TGTGCCAGCTCACCACAGGGGCCTGGTAGCAATCAGCCCCAGCATTTT. It translates to CASSPQGPGSNQPQHF. The complete variable domain, with remaining parts taken from reference TRBV18 and TRBJ1-5, reads NAGVMQNPRHLVRRRGQEARLRCSPMKGHSHVYWYRQLPEEGLKFMVYLQKENIIDESGMPKERFSAEFPKEGPSILRIQQVVRGDSAAYFCASSPQGPGSNQPQHFGDGTRLSIL.

This clone has a handful of counts. This chain connects TRBV5-4 to TRBJ2-1; TRBD1 matches 9 bases. Germline CDR1 SGHNT, CDR2 YYREEE (reference sequence). This CDR3 comprises 17 residues. After removal of 6 bases from V and 3 bases from J, the junction contained 13 bases not matched to a gene. CDR3 nucleotide sequence: TGTGCCAGCACCTTACTACGGGACAGGGCTTTCTACAATGAGCAGTTCTTC. Amino acid sequence: CASTLLRDRAFYNEQFF.

This CDR3 reads CASSVLSLGGTGYTF. The CDR3 coding sequence is TGTGCCAGCAGCGTCTTAAGTCTGGGGGGGACCGGCTACACCTTC. The chain recombines TRBV9 with TRBJ1-2, with D possibly matching TRBD1 (5 bases). The CDR3 loop spans 15 amino acids. Germline-derived CDR1 and CDR2 are SGDLS and YYNGEE. The V end was cut by 2 bases, the J end by 8 bases, with 19 bases between.

This clone was counted a few times. The chain combines TRBV18 with TRBJ2-5, with D possibly TRBD1 on 5 matching bases. Germline V gives CDR1 KGHSH, CDR2 LQKENI. The CDR3 is made up of 15 amino acids. V lost 3 bases to trimming and J lost 0 bases, with 11 bases between them. The CDR3 bases are TGTGCCAGCTCACCGGAGCGACAGTACCAAGAGACCCAGTACTTC. This sequence encodes CASSPERQYQETQYF.